The source of this T cell receptor (beta chain) is a study of blood T cell repertoires in COVID-19. Study as a whole: The origin of the acute and convalescent COVID-19 samples was the United States, Italy and Spain. PBMCs, B-cell-depleted T cells, or T cells were the source of the cDNA or gDNA that made up the material.

Per the authors' pipeline: Reference gene primer amplification yielded estimated nucleated cell counts. Method: immunoSEQ multiplex PCR; TCRdb's copy keeps in-frame clones and lacks some. The V and J calls and the clone size are those of that table, but D and trimming were determined from the DNA. This table has 150,000 to 200,000 clones, about 87% appearing once. CDR1 and CDR2 from the germline V gene are SGDLS and YYNGEE. The CDR3 has 15 amino acids. Germline trimming cut 3 bases from V and 12 bases from J; bases unmatched to any gene: 7. The clonotype was recovered from a man between 40 and 49 years old with active or convalescent COVID-19. The material sequenced was peripheral blood. V usage is TRBV9 and J usage is TRBJ2-1; 15 nucleotides line up with TRBD2. This CDR3 reads CASSASGTSGGLQFF. For the CDR3, the DNA is TGTGCCAGCAGCGCCTCCGGGACTAGCGGGGGGCTGCAGTTCTTC.